Following are 9 T cell receptor beta chains from one sample sequenced in a study of shared clonotypes between healthy human individuals. Terminally differentiated effector memory CD45RA+ cells were excluded from the naive CD8 cells, which were CD45RO-negative and positively selected for CCR7. Profiled with immunoSEQ multiplex PCR; TCRdb holds only in-frame clones, not every one. The sample yields over 800,000 clones, nearly 95% seen once. Specimen: naive CD8+ T cells sorted from blood. The receptors were gathered from a man aged 25-45 years in good health.

This rearrangement joins TRBV5-4 to TRBJ2-7; perhaps TRBD1 as D (6 bases). V dropped 4 bases and J dropped 1 base, with 12 bases sitting between them. Germline CDR1 is SGHNT and CDR2 is YYREEE (reference sequence). The CDR3 has 14 amino acids. The CDR3 is CASSLEDRSYEQYF. CDR3 DNA: TGTGCCAGCAGCCTAGAGGACAGATCCTACGAGCAGTACTTC. The variable domain in full, with the rest retrieved from reference TRBV5-4 and TRBJ2-7, is ETGVTQSPTHLIKTRGQQVTLRCSSQSGHNTVSWYQQALGQGPQFIFQYYREEENGRGNFPPRFSGLQFPNYSSELNVNALELDDSALYLCASSLEDRSYEQYFGPGTRLTVT.

This chain links TRBV6-1 with TRBJ2-2, with D hard to call. Trimming stripped 2 bases from V and 9 bases from J, with 13 bases between. In germline, CDR1 is MNHNS, CDR2 SASEGT. CDR3 length: 14 residues. The CDR3 region has the DNA TGTGCCAGCAGTGAATTTAGCCAAACAAGGGAGCTGTTTTTT. It translates to CASSEFSQTRELFF.

The V and J genes are TRBV27 and TRBJ2-7, with D possibly being TRBD2 (7 bases). CDR1 is MNHEY, CDR2 SMNVEV, per germline (reference sequence). V lost 2 bases, J lost 3 bases, and 14 bases lay in between. The CDR3 is made up of 15 amino acids. The CDR3 loop reads CASSLLGGPDYEQYF. The DNA of the CDR3 is TGTGCCAGCAGTTTACTCGGGGGGCCAGACTACGAGCAGTACTTC.

The rearrangement links TRBV5-1 to TRBJ2-1; D remains unclear. Per the germline V gene, CDR1 is SGHRS and CDR2 is YFSETQ. V dropped 0 bases and J dropped 2 bases, with 6 bases sitting between them. The CDR3 runs 14 residues. CDR3 DNA: TGCGCCAGCAGCTTGGAGGAAACCTACAATGAGCAGTTCTTC. It translates to CASSLEETYNEQFF. The whole variable domain, remainder taken from reference TRBV5-1 and TRBJ2-1, is KAGVTQTPRYLIKTRGQQVTLSCSPISGHRSVSWYQQTPGQGLQFLFEYFSETQRNKGNFPGRFSGRQFSNSRSEMNVSTLELGDSALYLCASSLEETYNEQFFGPGTRLTVL.

This chain joins TRBV6-6 and TRBJ2-7; TRBD1 aligns across 11 bases. This CDR3 is built from 15 residues. The junction had 3 bases not matched to a gene; V was cut back by 2 bases and J by 3 bases. Germline V gene sequence: CDR1 MNHNY, CDR2 SVGAGI (reference sequence). The CDR3 coding sequence is TGTGCCAGCAGTTACACCGGGACAGGGGGCTACGAGCAGTACTTC. This codes for CASSYTGTGGYEQYF.

The chain recombines TRBV7-9 with TRBJ2-2; D unresolved. With 3 bases removed from V and 7 bases from J, the gap between germline ends came to 3 bases. CDR1 is SEHNR and CDR2 is FQNEAQ in the germline V gene (reference sequence). The CDR3 loop spans 11 amino acids. The CDR3 sequence: CASSFIGELFF. The CDR3 DNA reads TGTGCCAGCAGCTTTATCGGGGAGCTGTTTTTT.

The chain combines TRBV13 with TRBJ2-2; the D gene is possibly TRBD2 (6 bases). Trimming pared 1 base from V and 5 bases from J, leaving 11 bases between. The CDR3 consists of 15 residues. Per germline, CDR1 PRHDT and CDR2 FYEKMQ (reference sequence). DNA for the CDR3: TGTGCCAGCAGCTTAGCGGGGGTGGCGACCGGGGAGCTGTTTTTT. This gives the protein CASSLAGVATGELFF.

This clone has a single count. V is TRBV5-4 and J is TRBJ2-5; 8 bases are a match to TRBD1. CDR1 and CDR2 from the germline V gene are SGHNT and YYREEE (reference sequence). The CDR3 spans 14 residues. V shed 4 bases and J 2 bases; nucleotides not matched to a gene: 4. CDR3 protein: CASSADRAQETQYF. CDR3 coding DNA: TGTGCCAGCAGCGCGGACAGGGCGCAAGAGACCCAGTACTTC. The entire variable domain, with the rest obtained from reference TRBV5-4 and TRBJ2-5, is as follows: ETGVTQSPTHLIKTRGQQVTLRCSSQSGHNTVSWYQQALGQGPQFIFQYYREEENGRGNFPPRFSGLQFPNYSSELNVNALELDDSALYLCASSADRAQETQYFGPGTRLLVL.

The chain links TRBV5-1 to TRBJ2-7; 13 bases are a match to TRBD2. The germline CDR1 and CDR2 sequences are SGHRS and YFSETQ. The CDR3 consists of 15 residues. Unmatched junction bases numbered 5, after V lost 4 bases and J lost 4 bases. The CDR3 DNA follows: TGCGCCAGCAGCCTAGGACTAGCGGGAGAATACGAGCAGTACTTC. Protein product: CASSLGLAGEYEQYF.